The 23 T cell receptor beta chains below all came from one sample that was sequenced in a study of control samples from healthy donors and cancer patients. Libraries were prepared by immunoSEQ multiplex PCR; TCRdb keeps only in-frame clonotypes and omits some of them. The sample holds over 100,000 clones, 80% to 90% seen once. The sequenced material came from blood. The source of these receptors is a woman between 50 and 59 years old in good health.

This clone appeared once. Other nucleotide sequences from this sample produce the same CDR3. The chain carries TRBV18 and TRBJ2-5; the D is unclear. The length of the CDR3 is 14 residues. The germline V gene has CDR1 KGHSH and CDR2 LQKENI. Trimming pared 3 bases from V and 2 bases from J, leaving 10 bases between. The chain's CDR3 is CASSPSHSQETQYF. The CDR3, as DNA: TGTGCCAGCTCACCTTCCCACTCACAAGAGACCCAGTACTTC.

The chain couples TRBV19 to TRBJ2-4, with D uncertain. Germline values: CDR1 LNHDA, CDR2 SQIVND (reference sequence). This CDR3 contains 11 residues. V was pared by 8 bases and J by 9 bases, with 11 bases between. In DNA, the CDR3 is TGTGCCAGTCCCGCGTCGCCCATTCAGTACTTC. Encoded protein: CASPASPIQYF.

DNA of the CDR3: TGTGCCAGCAGTGAATTTAAGGGTTCGAATGAAAAACTGTTTTTT. Translating it yields CASSEFKGSNEKLFF. This chain links TRBV25-1 with TRBJ1-4; no firm D call. Looked up from germline, CDR1 is MGHDK and CDR2 is SYGVNS. The CDR3 consists of 15 residues. V gave up 1 base and J gave up 5 bases, with 11 bases separating them.

This chain connects TRBV6-5 to TRBJ2-6; tentatively, D is TRBD1 or TRBD2 (5 bases each). The ends were cut back, 0 bases at V and 0 bases at J, with 6 bases in the middle. Germline V gives CDR1 MNHEY, CDR2 SVGAGI. The CDR3 covers 16 residues. CDR3 in DNA: TGTGCCAGCAGTTACTCTGGGACCTCTGGGGCCAACGTCCTGACTTTC. Protein product: CASSYSGTSGANVLTF.

This chain links TRBV5-1 with TRBJ2-4; 8 bases fit TRBD1. Germline V gene sequence: CDR1 SGHRS, CDR2 YFSETQ. J gave up 5 bases and V 7 bases, and 8 bases lay outside the gene matches. This CDR3 has 14 residues. CDR3 sequence reads: CASGRAGGENIQYF. In DNA form, the CDR3 reads TGCGCCAGCGGACGTGCAGGGGGCGAAAACATTCAGTACTTC.

The chain couples TRBV27 to TRBJ2-5; 7 bases line up with TRBD2. J was trimmed by 4 bases and V by 2 bases; bases with no gene match: 7. CDR1 is MNHEY and CDR2 is SMNVEV in the germline V gene (reference sequence). This CDR3 is built from 15 residues. This CDR3 reads CASSLVGGRRETQYF. The CDR3 nucleotides read TGTGCCAGCAGTTTAGTGGGAGGGAGGAGAGAGACCCAGTACTTC.

The chain recombines TRBV11-2 with TRBJ2-1; 13 bases are a match to TRBD2. V trimming: 2 bases; J trimming: 9 bases; junction bases outside the gene matches: 4. CDR3 length: 15 residues. Germline values: CDR1 SGHAT, CDR2 FQNNGV. In DNA, the CDR3 is TGTGCCAGCAGCTTAACTAGCGGGAGGGCCGGTGAGCAGTTCTTC. Its protein is CASSLTSGRAGEQFF.

V and J are TRBV6-5 and TRBJ2-7; TRBD2 is a possible D gene (5 bases). Germline CDR1 reads MNHEY; CDR2 reads SVGAGI. The CDR3 is made up of 14 amino acids. Between the trimmed V and J ends, which lost 4 bases and 2 bases, there was a span of 12 bases. The CDR3 nucleotides are TGTGCCAGCAGTTTGGATCGGGGTGCCTACGAGCAGTACTTC. Amino acid sequence: CASSLDRGAYEQYF.

The V gene is TRBV7-9, the J gene TRBJ2-1, with 9 bases that match TRBD2. Per the germline V gene, CDR1 is SEHNR and CDR2 is FQNEAQ (reference sequence). This CDR3 region has 17 residues. V shed 5 bases and J 4 bases; nucleotides not matched to a gene: 12. CDR3 DNA: TGTGCCAGCAGCCCCCGGCGGAGCGGGGGGAAATACAATGAGCAGTTCTTC. It encodes CASSPRRSGGKYNEQFF.

The V call is TRBV11-2, the J call TRBJ2-1, with a tentative D call TRBD2 (6 bases). The V gene's germline CDR1 is SGHAT and CDR2 FQNNGV. The CDR3 is 15 amino acids. The V and J ends lost 4 bases and 5 bases respectively, with 15 bases between them. The CDR3 nucleotides are TGTGCCAGCAGCTGGGGGGATATTTCGGACAATGAGCAGTTCTTC. Protein sequence: CASSWGDISDNEQFF.

The rearrangement joins TRBV6-6 to TRBJ1-5; unclear D gene. Trimming took 7 bases from V and 3 from J, leaving 13 bases between them. In germline, CDR1 is MNHNY, CDR2 SVGAGI (reference sequence). The CDR3 is made up of 14 amino acids. The CDR3 here is CASMWSQTNQPQHF. CDR3 bases: TGTGCCAGCATGTGGTCACAGACCAATCAGCCCCAGCATTTT.

The chain joins TRBV5-6 to TRBJ1-6; D ambiguous. Germline V CDR1 and CDR2: SGHDT, YYEEEE. This CDR3 has 16 residues. Between the trimmed V and J ends, which lost 3 bases and 6 bases, there was a span of 16 bases. The CDR3 region is CASSSGLNPRNSPLHF. The CDR3 bases are TGTGCCAGCAGCTCGGGTCTAAATCCCCGTAATTCACCCCTCCACTTT.

On this clone: A read error may account for a junction end that differs from germline. The CDR3 reads CASSLGWQFYGYTF. The DNA of the CDR3 is TGTGCCAGCAGTTTGGGTTGGCAGTTCTATGGCTACACCTTC. The chain links TRBV5-6 to TRBJ1-2; D not resolved. CDR3 length: 14 residues. CDR1 and CDR2 (germline): SGHDT, YYEEEE.

This clone was counted a single time. J is TRBJ2-3 and V is TRBV5-1, with 8 positions matching TRBD1. This CDR3 spans 17 amino acids. Germline CDR1 is SGHRS and CDR2 is YFSETQ. With V trimmed by 3 bases and J by 0 bases, 9 bases remained unmatched. The CDR3 DNA reads TGCGCCAGCAGCTCGAGGTCAGGGGGCGGTAGCACAGATACGCAGTATTTT. Translated: CASSSRSGGGSTDTQYF.

This rearrangement joins TRBV5-1 to TRBJ2-6, with 9 bases that match TRBD1. Trimming at V came to 4 bases and at J to 4 bases, leaving 21 bases not matched to a gene. The CDR3 is 21 residues long. Germline V lookup: CDR1 SGHRS, CDR2 YFSETQ. Here the CDR3 DNA reads TGCGCCAGCAGCGCGTTGTGGAACACAGGGGGCTTATCAAGAGGGGCCAACGTCCTGACTTTC. It codes for CASSALWNTGGLSRGANVLTF.

In its sample, this clone was seen once. The V call is TRBV5-1, the J call TRBJ2-3; TRBD1 or TRBD2 may be the D gene (5 bases each). With 4 bases removed from V and 7 bases from J, the gap between germline ends came to 16 bases. Germline V gene lookup returns CDR1 SGHRS and CDR2 YFSETQ. This CDR3 comprises 14 residues. CDR3 bases: TGCGCCAGCAGCCGTCCCGGGACGACCAATACGCAGTATTTT. Translation gives CASSRPGTTNTQYF.

The V and J genes are TRBV4-3 and TRBJ2-1, with TRBD2 as a possible D gene (5 bases). CDR1 and CDR2 (germline): LGHNA, YSLEER. V lost 4 bases to trimming and J lost 9 bases, with 13 bases between them. CDR3 length equals 13 residues. CDR3 bases: TGCGCCAGCAGCCGACTGGGAGCGCCTGAGCAGTTCTTC. Translating gives CASSRLGAPEQFF.

J is TRBJ2-1 and V is TRBV10-3; 7 bases line up with TRBD2. J lost 6 bases, V lost 3 bases, and 11 bases had no gene match. Germline values: CDR1 ENHRY, CDR2 SYGVKD. This CDR3 has 16 amino acids. The CDR3 nucleotides read TGTGCCATCAGTGACCCTACACCGACGGGGGGCAATGAGCAGTTCTTC. Translated: CAISDPTPTGGNEQFF.

This chain connects TRBV30 to TRBJ1-6; tentative D call: TRBD1 (6 bases). Trimming took off 2 bases at V and 10 bases at J, with 9 bases between the two ends. Germline V gives CDR1 GTSNPN, CDR2 SVGIG (reference sequence). This CDR3 has 12 residues. The CDR3 DNA reads as TGTGCCTGGAGTAACAGGGTCTCACCCCTCCACTTT. This encodes CAWSNRVSPLHF.

The chain combines TRBV2 with TRBJ1-4; D is possibly TRBD1 (6 bases). In germline, CDR1 is SNHLY, CDR2 FYNNEI. The germline V and J ends were trimmed by 0 bases and 7 bases, with 12 bases remaining between them. There are 15 residues in the CDR3. The DNA for the CDR3 is TGTGCCAGCAGTGAAGCAAGGGGGGCACGTGAAAAACTGTTTTTT. Its translation is CASSEARGAREKLFF. The full variable domain, its missing parts supplied by reference TRBV2 and TRBJ1-4, is EPEVTQTPSHQVTQMGQEVILRCVPISNHLYFYWYRQILGQKVEFLVSFYNNEISEKSEIFDDQFSVERPDGSNFTLKIRSTKLEDSAMYFCASSEARGAREKLFFGSGTQLSVL.

This chain connects TRBV3-1 (or the pseudogene TRBV3-2) to TRBJ1-1; D unclear. The germline gives CDR1 LGHDT, CDR2 YNNKEL (reference sequence). The CDR3 has 13 amino acids. Trimming left V 1 base short and J 3 bases short, with 6 bases between. CDR3 region: CASSQGEYTEAFF. CDR3 DNA: TGTGCCAGCAGCCAAGGGGAATACACTGAAGCTTTCTTT.

This chain uses TRBV6-1 with TRBJ1-1; D may be TRBD1 (6 bases). With 2 bases removed from V and 4 bases from J, the gap between germline ends came to 14 bases. The germline gives CDR1 MNHNS, CDR2 SASEGT. This CDR3 is built from 15 residues. CDR3 residues: CASSEFGGASTEAFF. In nucleotides, the CDR3 is TGTGCCAGCAGTGAATTTGGGGGCGCTTCCACTGAAGCTTTCTTT.

This rearrangement joins TRBV7-2 to TRBJ2-5; D call uncertain. Germline CDR1 SGHTA, CDR2 FQGNSA. The CDR3 runs to 13 residues. Trimming cost V 3 bases and J 1 base, with 6 bases left between them. The CDR3 here is CASSLTPQETQYF. CDR3 nucleotides: TGTGCCAGCAGCTTGACCCCCCAAGAGACCCAGTACTTC.